This T cell receptor beta chain was sequenced during a study of graft-versus-host responses after intestinal transplantation. As regards this clone: Its antigen is not known.

The table came from immunoSEQ multiplex PCR; TCRdb's copy has only in-frame clones and leaves some out. Among about 100,000 clones listed, about 88% were seen once. The CDR3 has 16 amino acids. Germline values: CDR1 SGHRS, CDR2 YFSETQ. V lost 0 bases to trimming and J lost 0 bases, with 7 bases between them. Study-wide findings and caveats: Allografts of patients with graft-donor T cell macrochimerism showed high graft-versus-host to host-versus-graft clone ratios.

The source is a human donor who was the organ donor for an intestinal transplant. V usage is TRBV5-1 and J usage is TRBJ2-6; D gene uncertain. The sample in question was unstimulated CD4+ T cells sorted from spleen or lymph node cells, obtained before transplant. The CDR3 coding sequence is TGCGCCAGCAGCTTGGCGGGTTACTCTGGGGCCAACGTCCTGACTTTC. It specifies CASSLAGYSGANVLTF.